These 19 T cell receptor beta chains were all obtained from the same sample, sequenced in a study of blood T cells in healthy people across ages. Combining a sample-barcoded 5' primer with a J-beta primer mix, a second PCR ran for 7 to 11 cycles. TCRdb ran MiXCR on the 5' RACE reads and lists one entry per CDR3 protein. The sample contains some 1.6 million distinct CDR3 sequences, about 35% of which appear only once. What was sequenced was blood. The receptors were sampled from a woman aged 25 to 39 in good health.

The chain is built from TRBV9 and TRBJ1-2, with 7 nucleotides matching TRBD1. This CDR3 region has 14 residues. Germline trimming cut 3 bases from V and 2 bases from J; bases unmatched to any gene: 4. The germline CDR1 and CDR2 sequences are SGDLS and YYNGEE. CDR3 loop: CASSAIQGNYGYTF. The CDR3 DNA follows: TGTGCCAGCAGCGCAATACAGGGGAACTATGGCTACACCTTC.

This clonotype was counted once. The CDR3 DNA follows: TGCGCCAGCACTACACAATCTAGCGGGAGGGGCTACAATGAGCAGTTCTTC. Protein product: CASTTQSSGRGYNEQFF. The chain joins TRBV5-1 to TRBJ2-1; 12 bases map to TRBD2. Germline V gene data show CDR1 as SGHRS and CDR2 as YFSETQ. This CDR3 spans 17 amino acids. The V and J ends lost 6 bases and 3 bases, in that order; junction bases with no gene match: 10.

This chain links TRBV27 with TRBJ2-3, with D uncertain. Germline lookup yields CDR1 MNHEY and CDR2 SMNVEV (reference sequence). V gave up 0 bases and J gave up 4 bases, with 14 bases separating them. This CDR3 contains 16 residues. This chain's CDR3 is CASSLSVADDADTQYF. The DNA of the CDR3 is TGTGCCAGCAGTTTATCGGTCGCGGACGACGCAGATACGCAGTATTTT.

This clonotype was seen a few times. The gene calls are TRBV19 and TRBJ2-5, with D perhaps matching TRBD1 or TRBD2 (5 bases each). Trimming pared 7 bases from V and 5 bases from J, leaving 17 bases between. There are 14 residues in the CDR3. Germline V gene lookup returns CDR1 LNHDA and CDR2 SQIVND (reference sequence). CDR3 DNA: TGTGCCAGTACTGCTGGGGGAGTGCGGGAGACCCAGTACTTC. Protein: CASTAGGVRETQYF.

This clonotype was picked up a small number of times. V is TRBV5-4 and J is TRBJ2-5; unclear D gene. In germline, CDR1 is SGHNT, CDR2 YYREEE (reference sequence). With 3 bases removed from V and 2 bases from J, the gap between germline ends came to 14 bases. CDR3 length: 15 residues. CDR3 coding DNA: TGTGCCAGCAGCTCCAGCTTAGTCTCACAAGAGACCCAGTACTTC. It is translated as CASSSSLVSQETQYF.

On this clonotype: This may stem from a read error, because a much larger clone lies one nucleotide away. The V call is TRBV10-3, the J call TRBJ2-1, with 7 bases identical to TRBD1. The closer fit of TRBJ2-7 to the DNA end suggests the J call may be wrong. The CDR3 sequence is 12 residues long. The germline V gene has CDR1 ENHRY and CDR2 SYGVKD. CDR3 region: CAISRQGDEQYF. CDR3 nucleotides: TGTGCCATCAGTAGGCAGGGGGACGAGCAGTACTTC.

Worth noting for this clonotype: A junction boundary mismatches the germline segment, possibly from a read error. This chain links TRBV7-9 with TRBJ2-3; 7 bases match TRBD2. Germline V gene lookup returns CDR1 SEHNR and CDR2 FQNEAQ (reference sequence). This CDR3 comprises 17 residues. CDR3 loop: CTSSLALISGSTDTQYF. CDR3 bases: TGTACCAGCAGCTTAGCGCTTATTAGCGGGAGCACAGATACGCAGTATTTT.

The rearrangement joins TRBV7-3 to TRBJ2-1, with TRBD2 matching over 9 bases. This CDR3 spans 18 amino acids. Germline V gene data show CDR1 as SGHTA and CDR2 as FQGTGA. V dropped 2 bases and J dropped 8; count of bases not matched to a gene: 16. As DNA, the CDR3 is TGTGCCAGCAGCTTACTCAGTAGCGGGAGCACGAATGGCGATGAGCAGTTCTTC. It encodes CASSLLSSGSTNGDEQFF.

This rearrangement joins TRBV7-2 to TRBJ2-7; TRBD2 aligns across 11 bases. The CDR3 consists of 16 residues. J gave up 4 bases and V 1 base, and 6 bases lay outside the gene matches. In germline, CDR1 is SGHTA, CDR2 FQGNSA. CDR3 in amino acids: CASSLVHTSGSYEQYF. CDR3 nucleotide sequence: TGTGCCAGCAGCTTAGTTCACACTAGCGGGAGTTACGAGCAGTACTTC.

The J gene is TRBJ1-2, the V gene TRBV11-3; unclear D gene. The V and J ends lost 5 bases and 6 bases respectively, with 16 bases between them. The CDR3 totals 14 residues. CDR1 and CDR2 (germline): SGHNT, YENEEA. CDR3 nucleotide sequence: TGTGCCAGCAGCCCAGCCGGCGGGGAGGATGGCTACACCTTC. It translates to CASSPAGGEDGYTF.

This chain uses TRBV20-1 with TRBJ2-1, with 8 nucleotides matching TRBD1. Germline V CDR1 and CDR2: DFQATT, SNEGSKA (reference sequence). The CDR3 contains 14 residues. The V gene end was trimmed by 6 bases and the J gene end by 2 bases; junction bases not matched to a gene: 6. DNA for the CDR3: TGCAGTGCACCCAGGGGGCAGGCCTACAATGAGCAGTTCTTC. Translated, it gives CSAPRGQAYNEQFF.

This rearrangement joins TRBV4-2 to TRBJ1-5, with D unresolved. There are 15 residues in the CDR3. V lost 0 bases and J lost 3, with 9 bases in between. CDR1 and CDR2 from the germline V gene are LGHNA and YNFKEQ. The CDR3 sequence is CASSQDTPSNQPQHF. CDR3 bases: TGTGCCAGCAGCCAAGACACCCCTTCCAATCAGCCCCAGCATTTT.

This clonotype was seen at least ten times. V and J are TRBV7-2 and TRBJ2-7; unclear D gene. V lost 5 bases to trimming and J lost 5 bases, with 13 bases between them. Germline-derived CDR1 and CDR2 are SGHTA and FQGNSA. The CDR3 is made up of 13 amino acids. CDR3 region: CASSPRPGHEQYF. CDR3 DNA: TGTGCCAGCAGCCCGCGGCCAGGCCACGAGCAGTACTTC.

V usage is TRBV20-1 and J usage is TRBJ1-1, with D tentatively TRBD1 (5 bases). CDR1 DFQATT and CDR2 SNEGSKA come from the germline V gene (reference sequence). With 3 bases removed from V and 1 base from J, the gap between germline ends came to 15 bases. This CDR3 contains 15 residues. CDR3 sequence: CSARGRRRRNTEAFF. The CDR3 nucleotides are TGCAGTGCTAGGGGACGCCGGAGGAGGAACACTGAAGCTTTCTTT.

This clonotype was detected many times. The chain employs TRBV14 and TRBJ2-5, with 13 nucleotides matching TRBD2. The CDR3 is 19 residues long. J was trimmed by 0 bases and V by 0 bases; bases with no gene match: 7. Germline CDR1 reads SGHDN; CDR2 reads FVKESK. CDR3 sequence (DNA): TGTGCCAGCAGCCAAGAATCGACTAGCGGGGGGCCGTACCAAGAGACCCAGTACTTC. Residues: CASSQESTSGGPYQETQYF.

This clonotype was seen a few times. The rearrangement joins TRBV18 to TRBJ1-4; no reliable D call. The V end was cut by 2 bases, the J end by 12 bases, with 13 bases between. Germline loops: CDR1 KGHSH, CDR2 LQKENI. This CDR3 contains 13 residues. Here the CDR3 DNA reads TGTGCCAGCTCACCAGGAGGGATTGGAGAACTGTTTTTT. This gives the protein CASSPGGIGELFF.

The chain has TRBV7-9 and TRBJ1-5, with D uncertain. V lost 5 bases to trimming and J lost 3 bases, with 14 bases between them. The CDR3 is made up of 15 amino acids. CDR1 and CDR2 (germline): SEHNR, FQNEAQ (reference sequence). The CDR3 is CASSPGNGFNQPQHF. The CDR3 DNA follows: TGTGCCAGCAGCCCTGGGAACGGCTTCAATCAGCCCCAGCATTTT.

This clonotype was observed a few times. V gene TRBV5-8 combines with J gene TRBJ1-5; D possibly corresponds to TRBD1 (5 bases). V was shortened by 4 bases and J by 7 bases, with 15 bases between the two germline ends. Germline V gene lookup returns CDR1 SGHTS and CDR2 YDEGEE. CDR3 length: 14 residues. The CDR3 nucleotides read TGTGCCAGCAGCCCCGGACAAGCGGAGCAGCCCCAGCATTTT. Translating gives CASSPGQAEQPQHF.

The table lists this clonotype with a few counts. The chain carries TRBV14 and TRBJ2-3; no clear D gene. Germline values: CDR1 SGHDN, CDR2 FVKESK. Trimming left V 3 bases short and J 11 bases short, with 24 bases between. CDR3 length equals 16 residues. DNA of the CDR3: TGTGCCAGCAGCCAGACGGTTGGTGGGTTCCCCTCTAAGCAGTATTTT. Translation: CASSQTVGGFPSKQYF.